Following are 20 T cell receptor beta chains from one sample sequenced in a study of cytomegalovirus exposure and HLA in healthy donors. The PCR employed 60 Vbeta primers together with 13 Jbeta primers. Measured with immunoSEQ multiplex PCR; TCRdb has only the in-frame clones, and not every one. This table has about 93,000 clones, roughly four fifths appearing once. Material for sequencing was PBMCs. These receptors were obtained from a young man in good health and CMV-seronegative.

The CDR3 loop is CASSSIAGEPDTQYF. DNA for the CDR3: TGCGCCAGCAGCTCGATAGCGGGAGAGCCAGATACGCAGTATTTT. The chain employs TRBV5-1 and TRBJ2-3, with 9 bases that match TRBD2. Trimming took 3 bases from V and 4 from J; bases not matched to a gene: 6. CDR1 is SGHRS, CDR2 YFSETQ, per germline. The CDR3 length is 15 residues.

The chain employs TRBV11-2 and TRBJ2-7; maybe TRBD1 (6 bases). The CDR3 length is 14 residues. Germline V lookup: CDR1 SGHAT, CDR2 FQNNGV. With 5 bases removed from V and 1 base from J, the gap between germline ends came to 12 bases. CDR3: CASSPDGTSYEQYV. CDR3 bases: TGTGCCAGCAGCCCGGACGGGACATCCTACGAGCAGTACGTC.

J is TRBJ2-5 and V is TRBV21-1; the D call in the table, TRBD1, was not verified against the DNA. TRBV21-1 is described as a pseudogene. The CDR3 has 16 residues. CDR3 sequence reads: CASSKDRGRNLETQYF. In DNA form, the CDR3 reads TGTGCCAGCAGCAAAGACAGGGGACGGAATTTGGAGACCCAGTACTTC.

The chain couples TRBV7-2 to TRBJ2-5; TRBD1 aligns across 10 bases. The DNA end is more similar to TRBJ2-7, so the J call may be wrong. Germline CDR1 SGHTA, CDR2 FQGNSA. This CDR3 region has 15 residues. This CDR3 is CASSITTGGYYEQYF. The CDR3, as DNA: TGTGCCAGCAGCATAACGACAGGGGGCTACTACGAGCAGTACTTC.

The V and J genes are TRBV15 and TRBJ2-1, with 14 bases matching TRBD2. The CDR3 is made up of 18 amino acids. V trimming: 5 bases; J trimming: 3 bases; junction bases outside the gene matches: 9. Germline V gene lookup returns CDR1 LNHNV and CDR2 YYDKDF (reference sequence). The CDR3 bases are TGTGCCACCAGCTGGGACGGACTAGCGGGGGGAGGCTACAATGAGCAGTTCTTC. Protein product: CATSWDGLAGGGYNEQFF.

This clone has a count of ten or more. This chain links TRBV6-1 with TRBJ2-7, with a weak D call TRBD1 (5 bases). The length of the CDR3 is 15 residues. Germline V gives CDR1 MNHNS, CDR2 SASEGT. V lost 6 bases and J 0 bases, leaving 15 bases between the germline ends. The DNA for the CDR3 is TGTGCCAGCAGGGATAAAACAGGTTCCTCCTACGAGCAGTACTTC. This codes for CASRDKTGSSYEQYF.

For the CDR3, the DNA is TGCGCCAGCCGCAATACAGGGGAAGGAAACACCATATATTTT. Residues: CASRNTGEGNTIYF. The V gene is TRBV5-1, the J gene TRBJ1-3; 7 bases line up with TRBD1. Germline CDR1 reads SGHRS; CDR2 reads YFSETQ. V shed 7 bases and J 4 bases; nucleotides not matched to a gene: 8. The CDR3 has 14 amino acids. The full variable domain, its missing parts supplied by reference TRBV5-1 and TRBJ1-3, is KAGVTQTPRYLIKTRGQQVTLSCSPISGHRSVSWYQQTPGQGLQFLFEYFSETQRNKGNFPGRFSGRQFSNSRSEMNVSTLELGDSALYLCASRNTGEGNTIYFGEGSWLTVV.

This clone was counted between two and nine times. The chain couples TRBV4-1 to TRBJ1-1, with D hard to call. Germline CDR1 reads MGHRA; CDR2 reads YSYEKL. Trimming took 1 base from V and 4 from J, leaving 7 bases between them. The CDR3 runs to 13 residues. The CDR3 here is CASSQVEATEAFF. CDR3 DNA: TGCGCCAGCAGCCAAGTTGAGGCCACTGAAGCTTTCTTT.

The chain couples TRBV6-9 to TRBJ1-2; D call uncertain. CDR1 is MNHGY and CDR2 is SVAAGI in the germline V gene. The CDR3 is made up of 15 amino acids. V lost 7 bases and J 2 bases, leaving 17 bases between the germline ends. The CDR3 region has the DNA TGTGCCAGCACCGAAACCGGGTCTCAAAACTATGGCTACACCTTC. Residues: CASTETGSQNYGYTF.

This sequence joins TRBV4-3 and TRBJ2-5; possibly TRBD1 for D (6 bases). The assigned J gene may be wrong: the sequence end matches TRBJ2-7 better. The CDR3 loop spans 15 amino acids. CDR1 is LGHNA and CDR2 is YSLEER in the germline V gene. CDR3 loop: CASSQEPQGSYEQYF. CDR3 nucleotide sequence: TGCGCCAGCAGCCAAGAGCCCCAGGGGTCCTACGAGCAGTACTTC.

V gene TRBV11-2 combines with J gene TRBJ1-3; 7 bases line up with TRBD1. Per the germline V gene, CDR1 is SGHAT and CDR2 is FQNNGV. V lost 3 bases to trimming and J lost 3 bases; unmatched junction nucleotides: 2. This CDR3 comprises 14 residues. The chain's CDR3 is CASSLTGIGNTIYF. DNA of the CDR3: TGTGCCAGCAGCTTGACAGGGATTGGAAACACCATATATTTT.

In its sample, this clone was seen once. Written as DNA, the CDR3 is TGTGCCAGCAGCTTACTGACTCGGGGAAGCTACGAGCAGTACGTC. Amino acid sequence: CASSLLTRGSYEQYV. The chain combines TRBV11-3 with TRBJ2-7; the D gene is possibly TRBD2 (5 bases). The V end was cut by 2 bases, the J end by 3 bases, with 14 bases between. Per the germline V gene, CDR1 is SGHNT and CDR2 is YENEEA. This CDR3 has 15 amino acids.

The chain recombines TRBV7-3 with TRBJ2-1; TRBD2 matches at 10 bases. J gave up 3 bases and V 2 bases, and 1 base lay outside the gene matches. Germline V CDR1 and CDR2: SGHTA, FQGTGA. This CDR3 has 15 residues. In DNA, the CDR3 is TGTGCCAGCAGCTTACTAGCGGGGGACTACAATGAGCAGTTCTTC. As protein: CASSLLAGDYNEQFF.

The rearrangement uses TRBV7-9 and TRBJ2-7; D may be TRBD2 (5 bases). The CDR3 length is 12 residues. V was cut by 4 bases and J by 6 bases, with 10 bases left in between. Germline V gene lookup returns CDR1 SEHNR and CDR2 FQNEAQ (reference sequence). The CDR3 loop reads CASSYSAGEQYF. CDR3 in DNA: TGTGCCAGCAGCTACAGTGCGGGCGAGCAGTACTTC.

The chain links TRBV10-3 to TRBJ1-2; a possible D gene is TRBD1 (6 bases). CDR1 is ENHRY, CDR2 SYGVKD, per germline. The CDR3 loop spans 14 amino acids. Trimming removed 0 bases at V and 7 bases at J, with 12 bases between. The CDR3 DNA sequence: TGTGCCATCAGTGAGTCCCGCACAGGGAGTGGCTACACCTTC. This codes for CAISESRTGSGYTF.

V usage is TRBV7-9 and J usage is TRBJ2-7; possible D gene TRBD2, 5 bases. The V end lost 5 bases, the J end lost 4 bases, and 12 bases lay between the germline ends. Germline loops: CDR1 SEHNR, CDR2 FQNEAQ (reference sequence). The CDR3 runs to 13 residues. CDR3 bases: TGTGCCAGCAGCCCTGGACTTAATTACGAGCAGTACGTC. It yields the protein CASSPGLNYEQYV.

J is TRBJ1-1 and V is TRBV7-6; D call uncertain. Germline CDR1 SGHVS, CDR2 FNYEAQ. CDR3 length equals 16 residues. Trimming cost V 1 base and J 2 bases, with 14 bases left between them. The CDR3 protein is CASSLGSASSNTEAFF. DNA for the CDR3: TGTGCCAGCAGCTTAGGGAGTGCGTCCTCAAACACTGAAGCTTTCTTT. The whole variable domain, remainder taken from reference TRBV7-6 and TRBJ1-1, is GAGVSQSPRYKVTKRGQDVALRCDPISGHVSLYWYRQALGQGPEFLTYFNYEAQQDKSGLPNDRFSAERPEGSISTLTIQRTEQRDSAMYRCASSLGSASSNTEAFFGQGTRLTVV.

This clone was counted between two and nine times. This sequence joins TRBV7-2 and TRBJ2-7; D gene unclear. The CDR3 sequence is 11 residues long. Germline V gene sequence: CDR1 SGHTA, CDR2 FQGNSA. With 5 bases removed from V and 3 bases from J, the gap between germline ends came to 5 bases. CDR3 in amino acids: CASSQDYEQYF. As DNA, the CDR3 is TGTGCCAGCAGCCAGGACTACGAGCAGTACTTC.

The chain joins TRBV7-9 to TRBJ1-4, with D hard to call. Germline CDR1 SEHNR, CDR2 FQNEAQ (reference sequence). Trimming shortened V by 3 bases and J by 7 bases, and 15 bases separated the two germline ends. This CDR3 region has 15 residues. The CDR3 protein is CASSFDTYPPEKLFF. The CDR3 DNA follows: TGTGCCAGCAGCTTCGATACTTACCCCCCTGAAAAACTGTTTTTT. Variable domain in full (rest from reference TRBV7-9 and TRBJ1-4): DTGVSQNPRHKITKRGQNVTFRCDPISEHNRLYWYRQTLGQGPEFLTYFQNEAQLEKSRLLSDRFSAERPKGSFSTLEIQRTEQGDSAMYLCASSFDTYPPEKLFFGSGTQLSVL.

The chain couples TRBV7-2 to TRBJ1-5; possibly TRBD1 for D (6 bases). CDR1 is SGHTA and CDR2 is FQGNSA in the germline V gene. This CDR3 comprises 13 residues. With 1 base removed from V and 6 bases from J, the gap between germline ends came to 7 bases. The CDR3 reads CASSLVDSQPQHF. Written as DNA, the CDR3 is TGTGCCAGCAGCTTAGTGGACAGTCAGCCCCAGCATTTT.